Listed here is a single TCR beta chain. This specimen belongs to a study of blood T cell repertoires in COVID-19. On the study more broadly: T cells, B-cell-depleted T cells, or PBMCs supplied cDNA or gDNA.

Germline assignment: CDR1 MDHEN and CDR2 SYDVKM. This CDR3 is 12 amino acids long. V gave up 5 bases and J gave up 3 bases, with 4 bases separating them. The protocol was immunoSEQ multiplex PCR, while the TCRdb copy is restricted to in-frame clones and leaves out a portion. This table holds around 400,000 clones, roughly 90% found once. This TCR came from a man in his forties with acute or convalescent COVID-19. The chain combines TRBV28 with TRBJ2-2; no clear D gene. The material sequenced was peripheral blood. The CDR3 region is CASSTYTGELFF. As DNA, the CDR3 is TGTGCCAGCAGTACTTACACCGGGGAGCTGTTTTTT.